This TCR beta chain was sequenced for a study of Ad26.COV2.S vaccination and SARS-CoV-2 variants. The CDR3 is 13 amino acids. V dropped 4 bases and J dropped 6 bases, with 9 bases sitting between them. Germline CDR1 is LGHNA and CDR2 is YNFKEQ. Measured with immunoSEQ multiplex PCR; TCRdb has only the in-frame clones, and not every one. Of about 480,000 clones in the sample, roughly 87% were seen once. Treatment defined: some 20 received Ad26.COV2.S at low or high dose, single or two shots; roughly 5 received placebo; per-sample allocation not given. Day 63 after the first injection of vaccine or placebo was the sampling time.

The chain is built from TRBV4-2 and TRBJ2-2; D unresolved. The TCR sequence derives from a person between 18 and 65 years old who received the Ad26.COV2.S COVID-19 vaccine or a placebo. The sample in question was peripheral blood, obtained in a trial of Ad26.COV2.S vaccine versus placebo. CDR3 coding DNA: TGTGCCAGCAGCCCTACTGGGTCCGGGGAGCTGTTTTTT. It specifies CASSPTGSGELFF.